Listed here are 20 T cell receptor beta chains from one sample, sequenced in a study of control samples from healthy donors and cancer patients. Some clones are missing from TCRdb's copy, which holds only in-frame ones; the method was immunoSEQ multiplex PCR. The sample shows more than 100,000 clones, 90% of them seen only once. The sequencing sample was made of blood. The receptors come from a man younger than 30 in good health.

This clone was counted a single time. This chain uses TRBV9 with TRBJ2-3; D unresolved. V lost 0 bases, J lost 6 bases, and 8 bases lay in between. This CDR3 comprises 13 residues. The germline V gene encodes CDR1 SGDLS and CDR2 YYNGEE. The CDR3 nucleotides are TGTGCCAGCAGCGTAGCCCCCGGCGATACGCAGTATTTT. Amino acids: CASSVAPGDTQYF.

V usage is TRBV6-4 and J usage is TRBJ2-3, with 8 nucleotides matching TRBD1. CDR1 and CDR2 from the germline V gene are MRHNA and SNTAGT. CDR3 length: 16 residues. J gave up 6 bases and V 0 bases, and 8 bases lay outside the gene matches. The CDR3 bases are TGTGCCAGCAGTGACTCGAAGTCAGGGGGCGCCGATACGCAGTATTTT. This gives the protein CASSDSKSGGADTQYF.

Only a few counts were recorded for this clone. This CDR3 is CASSLAIGGPYNEQFF. Written as DNA, the CDR3 is TGCGCCAGCAGCTTGGCAATCGGGGGCCCATACAATGAGCAGTTCTTC. The chain links TRBV5-1 to TRBJ2-1; D tentatively fits TRBD1 or TRBD2 (6 bases each). V lost 0 bases and J 4 bases, leaving 14 bases between the germline ends. This CDR3 contains 16 residues. Germline loops: CDR1 SGHRS, CDR2 YFSETQ.

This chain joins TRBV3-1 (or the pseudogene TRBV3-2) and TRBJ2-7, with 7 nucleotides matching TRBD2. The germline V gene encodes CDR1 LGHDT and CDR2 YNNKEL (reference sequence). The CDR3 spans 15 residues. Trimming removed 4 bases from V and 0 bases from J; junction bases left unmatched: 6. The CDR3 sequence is CASSLKAGRSYEQYF. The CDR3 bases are TGTGCCAGCAGCCTAAAAGCGGGACGCTCCTACGAGCAGTACTTC.

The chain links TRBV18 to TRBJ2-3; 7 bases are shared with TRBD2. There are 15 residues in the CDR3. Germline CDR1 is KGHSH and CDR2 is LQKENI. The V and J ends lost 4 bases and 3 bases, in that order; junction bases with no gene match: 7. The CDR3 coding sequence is TGTGCCAGCTCACGCGTTGAGGGAGGGACAGATACGCAGTATTTT. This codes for CASSRVEGGTDTQYF.

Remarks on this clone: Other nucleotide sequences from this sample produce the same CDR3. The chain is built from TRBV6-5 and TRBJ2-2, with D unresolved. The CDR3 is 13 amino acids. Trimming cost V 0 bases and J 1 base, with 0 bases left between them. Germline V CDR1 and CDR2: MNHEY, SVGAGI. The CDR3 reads CASSYSNTGELFF. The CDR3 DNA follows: TGTGCCAGCAGTTACTCGAACACCGGGGAGCTGTTTTTT.

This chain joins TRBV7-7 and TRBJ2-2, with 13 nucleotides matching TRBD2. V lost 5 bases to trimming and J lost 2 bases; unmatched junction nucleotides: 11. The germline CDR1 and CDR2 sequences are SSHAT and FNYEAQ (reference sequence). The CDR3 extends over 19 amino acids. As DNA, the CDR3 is TGTGCCAGCAGCCGGAGAAGGACTAGCGGGGGAGTTAACACCGGGGAGCTGTTTTTT. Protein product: CASSRRRTSGGVNTGELFF. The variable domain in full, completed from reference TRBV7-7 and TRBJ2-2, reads GAGVSQSPRYKVTKRGQDVTLRCDPISSHATLYWYQQALGQGPEFLTYFNYEAQPDKSGLPSDRFSAERPEGSISTLTIQRTEQRDSAMYRCASSRRRTSGGVNTGELFFGEGSRLTVL.

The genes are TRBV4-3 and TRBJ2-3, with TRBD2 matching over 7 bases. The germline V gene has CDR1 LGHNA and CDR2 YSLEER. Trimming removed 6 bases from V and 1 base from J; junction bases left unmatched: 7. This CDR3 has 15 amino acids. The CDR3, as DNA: TGCGCCAGCAGTCGGACTAGGGACGGCACAGATACGCAGTATTTT. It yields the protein CASSRTRDGTDTQYF.

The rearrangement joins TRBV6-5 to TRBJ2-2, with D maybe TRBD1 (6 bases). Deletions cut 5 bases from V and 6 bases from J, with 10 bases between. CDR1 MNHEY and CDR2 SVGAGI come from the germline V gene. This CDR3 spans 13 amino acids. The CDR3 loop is CASSHRVSGELFF. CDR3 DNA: TGTGCCAGCAGTCACAGGGTATCCGGGGAGCTGTTTTTT.

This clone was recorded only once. The CDR3 loop is CASSQGYPDQETQYF. The CDR3 DNA reads as TGTGCCAGCAGCCAAGGCTACCCCGACCAAGAGACCCAGTACTTC. The chain is built from TRBV3-1 (or the pseudogene TRBV3-2) and TRBJ2-5; D is unclear. The CDR3 consists of 15 residues. With 1 base removed from V and 0 bases from J, the gap between germline ends came to 9 bases. Germline CDR1 is LGHDT and CDR2 is YNNKEL (reference sequence).

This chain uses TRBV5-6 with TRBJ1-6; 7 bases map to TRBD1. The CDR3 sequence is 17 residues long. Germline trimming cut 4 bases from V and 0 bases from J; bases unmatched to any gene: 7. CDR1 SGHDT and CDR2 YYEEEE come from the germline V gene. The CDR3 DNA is TGTGCCAGCAGCCTGGACAGGCAGAGCTCCTATAATTCACCCCTCCACTTT. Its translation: CASSLDRQSSYNSPLHF.

The CDR3 region has the DNA TGTGCCAGCAGCGCCGGAACGGGGCCCGAGGAGTTCTTC. Amino acids: CASSAGTGPEEFF. The chain employs TRBV9 and TRBJ2-1; tentatively, D is TRBD1 or TRBD2 (5 bases each). Trimming shortened V by 3 bases and J by 14 bases, and 18 bases separated the two germline ends. In germline, CDR1 is SGDLS, CDR2 YYNGEE. The CDR3 has 13 amino acids.

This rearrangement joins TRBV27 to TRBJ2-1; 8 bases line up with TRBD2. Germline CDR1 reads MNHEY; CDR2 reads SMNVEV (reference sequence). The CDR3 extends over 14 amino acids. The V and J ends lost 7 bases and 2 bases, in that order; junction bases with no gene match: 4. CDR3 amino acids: CASKLAGAYNEQFF. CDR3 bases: TGTGCCAGCAAGCTAGCGGGCGCCTACAATGAGCAGTTCTTC.

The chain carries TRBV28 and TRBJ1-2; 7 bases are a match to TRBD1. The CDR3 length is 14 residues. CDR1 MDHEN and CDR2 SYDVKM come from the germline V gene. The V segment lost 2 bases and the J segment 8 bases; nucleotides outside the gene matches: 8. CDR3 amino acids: CASSLTGAGAGYTF. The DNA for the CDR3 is TGTGCCAGCAGTTTAACAGGGGCGGGGGCCGGCTACACCTTC.

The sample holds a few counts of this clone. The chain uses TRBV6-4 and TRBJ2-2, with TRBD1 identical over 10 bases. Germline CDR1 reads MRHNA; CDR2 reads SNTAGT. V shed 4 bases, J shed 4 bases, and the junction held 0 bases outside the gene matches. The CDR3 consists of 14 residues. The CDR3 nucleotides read TGTGCCAGCAGTGGGACAGGGGGCACCGGGGAGCTGTTTTTT. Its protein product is CASSGTGGTGELFF.

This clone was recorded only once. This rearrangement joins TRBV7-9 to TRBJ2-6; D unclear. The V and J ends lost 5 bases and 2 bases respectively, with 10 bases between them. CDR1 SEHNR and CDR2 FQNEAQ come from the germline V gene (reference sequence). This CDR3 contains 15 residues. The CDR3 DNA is TGTGCCAGCAGCCGCGATCGCCCTGGGGCCAACGTCCTGACTTTC. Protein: CASSRDRPGANVLTF.

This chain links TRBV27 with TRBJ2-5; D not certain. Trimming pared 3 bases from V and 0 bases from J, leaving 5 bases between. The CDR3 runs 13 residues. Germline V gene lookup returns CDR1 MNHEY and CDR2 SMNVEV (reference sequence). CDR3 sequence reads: CASSFKYQETQYF. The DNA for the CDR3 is TGTGCCAGCAGTTTCAAGTACCAAGAGACCCAGTACTTC.

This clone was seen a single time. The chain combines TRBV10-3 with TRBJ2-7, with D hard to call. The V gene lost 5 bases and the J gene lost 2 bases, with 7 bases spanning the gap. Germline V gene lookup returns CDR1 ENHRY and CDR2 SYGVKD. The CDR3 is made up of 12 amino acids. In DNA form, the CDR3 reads TGTGCCATCAGTCCTAACACCTACGAGCAGTACTTC. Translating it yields CAISPNTYEQYF.

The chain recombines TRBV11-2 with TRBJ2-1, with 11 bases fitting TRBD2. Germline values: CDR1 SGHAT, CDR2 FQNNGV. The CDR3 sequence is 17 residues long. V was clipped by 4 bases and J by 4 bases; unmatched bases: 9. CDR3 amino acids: CASSSPLTSGEYNEQFF. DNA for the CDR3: TGTGCCAGCAGCTCACCTTTGACTAGCGGGGAGTACAATGAGCAGTTCTTC.

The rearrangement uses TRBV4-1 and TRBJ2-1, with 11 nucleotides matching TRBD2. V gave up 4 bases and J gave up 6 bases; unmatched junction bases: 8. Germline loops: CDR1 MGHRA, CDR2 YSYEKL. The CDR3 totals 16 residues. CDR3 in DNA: TGCGCCAGCAGCCTAGTGGGACTAGCGGTGGGCAATGAGCAGTTCTTC. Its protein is CASSLVGLAVGNEQFF.